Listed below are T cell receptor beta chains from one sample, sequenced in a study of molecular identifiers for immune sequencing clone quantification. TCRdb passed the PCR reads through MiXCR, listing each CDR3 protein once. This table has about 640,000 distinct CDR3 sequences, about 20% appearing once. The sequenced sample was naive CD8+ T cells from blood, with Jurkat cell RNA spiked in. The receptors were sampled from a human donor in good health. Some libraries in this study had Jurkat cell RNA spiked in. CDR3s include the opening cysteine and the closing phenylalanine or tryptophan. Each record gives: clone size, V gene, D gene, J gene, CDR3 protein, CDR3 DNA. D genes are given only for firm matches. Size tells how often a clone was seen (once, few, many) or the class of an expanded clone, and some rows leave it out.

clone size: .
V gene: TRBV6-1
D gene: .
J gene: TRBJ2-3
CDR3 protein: CASRTPPQGRSTDTQYF
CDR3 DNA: TGTGCCAGCAGGACCCCCCCCCAGGGGAGAAGCACAGATACGCAGTATTTT

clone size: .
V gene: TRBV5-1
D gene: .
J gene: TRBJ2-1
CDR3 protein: CASSLGWNNEQFF
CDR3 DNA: TGCGCCAGCAGCTTGGGCTGGAACAATGAGCAGTTCTTC

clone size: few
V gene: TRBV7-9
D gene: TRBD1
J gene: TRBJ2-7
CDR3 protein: CASSSGTGGWEQYF
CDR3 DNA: TGTGCCAGCAGCTCCGGGACAGGGGGGTGGGAGCAGTACTTC

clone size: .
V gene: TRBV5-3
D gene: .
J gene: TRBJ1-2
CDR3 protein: CASSLAGPQYCYTF
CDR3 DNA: TGTGCCAGCAGCTTGGCCGGACCCCAATATTGCTACACCTTC

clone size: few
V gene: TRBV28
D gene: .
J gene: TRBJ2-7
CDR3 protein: CASSLLWGASNEQYF
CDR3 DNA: TGTGCCAGCAGTTTGCTGTGGGGGGCGTCCAACGAGCAGTACTTC

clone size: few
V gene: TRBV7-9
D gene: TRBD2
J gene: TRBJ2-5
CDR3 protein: CASSLAWEREVQETQYF
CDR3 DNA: TGTGCCAGCAGCTTAGCGTGGGAGCGGGAGGTACAAGAGACCCAGTACTTC

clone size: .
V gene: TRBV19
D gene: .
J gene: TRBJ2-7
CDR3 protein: CASSIGDYSYEQYF
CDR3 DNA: TGTGCCAGTAGTATAGGTGACTATTCCTACGAGCAGTACTTC

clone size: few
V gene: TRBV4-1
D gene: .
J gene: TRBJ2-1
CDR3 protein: CASSHRQGPHEQFF
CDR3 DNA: TGCGCCAGCAGCCACCGCCAGGGTCCCCATGAGCAGTTCTTC

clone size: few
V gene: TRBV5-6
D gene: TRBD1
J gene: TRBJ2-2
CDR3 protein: CASREDRAVDNGELFF
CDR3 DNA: TGTGCCAGCCGAGAAGACAGGGCTGTGGATAACGGGGAGCTGTTTTTT

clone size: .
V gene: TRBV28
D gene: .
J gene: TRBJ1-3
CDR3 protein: CASSLIGGYGNTIYF
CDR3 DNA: TGTGCCAGCAGCTTGATAGGGGGTTACGGAAACACCATATATTTT